This TCR beta chain was recorded in a study of blood T cell repertoires in COVID-19. Libraries were prepared by immunoSEQ multiplex PCR; TCRdb keeps only in-frame clonotypes and omits some of them. The sample yields hundreds of thousands of clones, less than 90% seen once. CDR1 and CDR2 from the germline V gene are LGHDT and YNNKEL (reference sequence). Trimming at V came to 5 bases and at J to 8 bases, leaving 21 bases not matched to a gene. The CDR3 length is 18 residues. This clonotype was sampled from a woman aged 55-69 years who had recovered from COVID-19. The V call is TRBV3-1 (or the pseudogene TRBV3-2), the J call TRBJ2-1; the match to TRBD2 covers 7 bases. Sequences were obtained from PBMCs or T cells enriched from blood (not recorded which). The CDR3 region is CASSGKVPILAADDEQFF. CDR3 coding DNA: TGTGCCAGCAGCGGCAAAGTCCCGATTCTAGCGGCGGACGATGAGCAGTTCTTC.